The 10 T cell receptor beta chains below were found in one sample sequenced in a study of T cell changes during pregnancy in multiple sclerosis. TCRdb keeps only in-frame clones here, not all; method: immunoSEQ multiplex PCR. The repertoire holds approximately 36,000 clones, with 85% to 90% as singletons. The source was CD8+ T cells from peripheral blood mononuclear cells, collected in the third trimester of pregnancy. These receptors all stem from a female donor with multiple sclerosis, enrolled in a pregnancy study.

J is TRBJ1-1 and V is TRBV9; D not certain. Between the trimmed V and J ends, which lost 0 bases and 0 bases, there was a span of 12 bases. The CDR3 totals 16 residues. Germline CDR1 is SGDLS and CDR2 is YYNGEE. CDR3 coding DNA: TGTGCCAGCAGCGTAGGATTAAGACAAATGAACACTGAAGCTTTCTTT. Its translation: CASSVGLRQMNTEAFF.

The chain combines TRBV2 with TRBJ1-5; 11 bases agree with TRBD1. CDR3 length: 16 amino acids. Germline CDR1 is SNHLY and CDR2 is FYNNEI. Losses at the gene ends were 6 bases for V and 1 base for J; bases not matched to a gene: 5. CDR3 bases: TGTGCCAGCAGGAACGGGACAGGGGGAAGCAATCAGCCCCAGCATTTT. It specifies CASRNGTGGSNQPQHF.

The chain employs TRBV7-2 and TRBJ2-1, with D possibly being TRBD1 (7 bases). The CDR3 consists of 16 residues. Germline assignment: CDR1 SGHTA and CDR2 FQGNSA. The V end was cut by 0 bases, the J end by 2 bases, with 11 bases between. For the CDR3, the DNA is TGTGCCAGCAGCTTAGCGGGACAGCGGGCCTACAATGAGCAGTTCTTC. Translation: CASSLAGQRAYNEQFF.

J is TRBJ2-7 and V is TRBV2; 9 nucleotides agree with TRBD2. The CDR3 runs 16 residues. Per the germline V gene, CDR1 is SNHLY and CDR2 is FYNNEI. V was clipped by 9 bases and J by 4 bases; unmatched bases: 16. The CDR3 DNA sequence: TGTGCCAGGGGGAGTAGCGGGGGCCCCCCCGGGTACGAGCAGTACTTC. Translated, it gives CARGSSGGPPGYEQYF.

This CDR3 reads CASSPSRRGVLTEAFF. The CDR3 DNA follows: TGTGCCAGCAGCCCGTCACGGCGGGGGGTTCTTACTGAAGCTTTCTTT. This chain links TRBV5-5 with TRBJ1-1; D is possibly TRBD1 (5 bases). V shed 4 bases and J shed 5 bases, with 21 bases lying between them. The germline V gene encodes CDR1 SGHKS and CDR2 YYEKEE (reference sequence). The CDR3 covers 16 residues. Using reference TRBV5-5 and TRBJ1-1 for the parts outside the CDR3, the full variable domain is DAGVTQSPTHLIKTRGQQVTLRCSPISGHKSVSWYQQVLGQGPQFIFQYYEKEERGRGNFPDRFSARQFPNYSSELNVNALLLGDSALYLCASSPSRRGVLTEAFFGQGTRLTVV.

The genes are TRBV4-1 and TRBJ1-4; D is possibly TRBD1 (6 bases). The length of the CDR3 is 17 residues. CDR1 MGHRA and CDR2 YSYEKL come from the germline V gene. The V and J ends lost 4 bases and 4 bases respectively, with 19 bases between them. CDR3: CASSRERVGRGNEKLFF. CDR3 sequence (DNA): TGCGCCAGCAGCCGCGAAAGGGTTGGCAGGGGTAATGAAAAACTGTTTTTT.

The rearrangement joins TRBV2 to TRBJ2-7; 12 nucleotides match TRBD1. V gave up 6 bases and J gave up 6 bases; unmatched junction bases: 12. Germline V gene sequence: CDR1 SNHLY, CDR2 FYNNEI. This CDR3 has 16 residues. The CDR3 here is CASRGGPGQGASEQYF. DNA for the CDR3: TGTGCCAGCAGGGGGGGGCCGGGACAGGGGGCCTCCGAGCAGTACTTC.

The rearrangement uses TRBV4-3 and TRBJ2-7; the match to TRBD1 covers 11 bases. V dropped 2 bases and J dropped 4; count of bases not matched to a gene: 7. Germline CDR1 LGHNA, CDR2 YSLEER. The CDR3 consists of 16 residues. The CDR3 DNA reads as TGCGCCAGCAGCCAAAATTGGGACAGGGGGGCGTACGAGCAGTACTTC. Encoded protein: CASSQNWDRGAYEQYF.

This chain joins TRBV28 and TRBJ2-7, with a weak D call TRBD2 (7 bases). The CDR3 sequence is 14 residues long. Germline V gene data show CDR1 as MDHEN and CDR2 as SYDVKM. V was pared by 5 bases and J by 4 bases, with 15 bases between. Here the CDR3 DNA reads TGTGCCAGCAGTACCGTCGGGGGGCAGTACGAGCAGTACTTC. Translating gives CASSTVGGQYEQYF.

V usage is TRBV27 and J usage is TRBJ2-3; unclear D gene. The V end was cut by 0 bases, the J end by 2 bases, with 12 bases between. CDR3 length equals 16 residues. Looked up from germline, CDR1 is MNHEY and CDR2 is SMNVEV (reference sequence). CDR3 DNA sequence: TGTGCCAGCAGTTTATCGCCAGGCTCCGCCACAGATACGCAGTATTTT. This codes for CASSLSPGSATDTQYF.